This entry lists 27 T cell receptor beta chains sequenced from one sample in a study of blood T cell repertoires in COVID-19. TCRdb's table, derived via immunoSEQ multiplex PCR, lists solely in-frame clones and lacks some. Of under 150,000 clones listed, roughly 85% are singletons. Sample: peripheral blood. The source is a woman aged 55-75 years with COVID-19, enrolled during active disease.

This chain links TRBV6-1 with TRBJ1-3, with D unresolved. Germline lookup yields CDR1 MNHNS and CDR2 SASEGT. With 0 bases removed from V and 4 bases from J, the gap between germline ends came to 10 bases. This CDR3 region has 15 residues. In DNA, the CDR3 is TGTGCCAGCAGTGAAGCGCTCGCCCAGGGAAACACCATATATTTT. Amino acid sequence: CASSEALAQGNTIYF.

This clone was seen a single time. CDR3 coding DNA: TGTGCCAGTAGTACCGTGACAGGGGGCTATGGCTACACCTTC. The encoded protein is CASSTVTGGYGYTF. The rearrangement joins TRBV19 to TRBJ1-2; 9 bases agree with TRBD1. This CDR3 is 14 amino acids long. After removal of 4 bases from V and 4 bases from J, the junction contained 4 bases not matched to a gene. Germline V gene data show CDR1 as LNHDA and CDR2 as SQIVND (reference sequence).

In DNA form, the CDR3 reads TGTGCCAGCAGACAGGGCTGGGGAAACTACGAGCAGTACTTC. Amino acid sequence: CASRQGWGNYEQYF. V gene TRBV6-5 combines with J gene TRBJ2-7; a weak D match, TRBD1 (6 bases). The V and J ends lost 6 bases and 3 bases respectively, with 15 bases between them. There are 14 residues in the CDR3. The germline V gene has CDR1 MNHEY and CDR2 SVGAGI.

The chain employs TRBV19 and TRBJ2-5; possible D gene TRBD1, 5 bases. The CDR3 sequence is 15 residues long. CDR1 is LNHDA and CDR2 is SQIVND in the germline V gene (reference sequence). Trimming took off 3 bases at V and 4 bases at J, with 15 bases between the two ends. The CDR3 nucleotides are TGTGCCAGTAGTATTGCCTCTCGGCAGGGAGAGACCCAGTACTTC. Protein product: CASSIASRQGETQYF.

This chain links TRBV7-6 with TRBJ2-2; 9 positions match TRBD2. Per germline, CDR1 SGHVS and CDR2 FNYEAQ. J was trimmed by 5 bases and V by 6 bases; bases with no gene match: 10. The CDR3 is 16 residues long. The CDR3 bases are TGTGCCAGCAGGAAGTATAGCGGGGGCGGGACCGGGGAGCTGTTTTTT. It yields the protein CASRKYSGGGTGELFF. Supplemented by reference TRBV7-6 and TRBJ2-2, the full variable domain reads GAGVSQSPRYKVTKRGQDVALRCDPISGHVSLYWYRQALGQGPEFLTYFNYEAQQDKSGLPNDRFSAERPEGSISTLTIQRTEQRDSAMYRCASRKYSGGGTGELFFGEGSRLTVL.

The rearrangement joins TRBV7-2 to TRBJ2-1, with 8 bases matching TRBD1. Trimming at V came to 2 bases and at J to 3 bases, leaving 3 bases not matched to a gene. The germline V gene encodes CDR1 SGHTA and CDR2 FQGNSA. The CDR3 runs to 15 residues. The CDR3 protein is CASSLQGAVYNEQFF. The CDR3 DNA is TGTGCCAGCAGCTTACAGGGGGCCGTCTACAATGAGCAGTTCTTC.

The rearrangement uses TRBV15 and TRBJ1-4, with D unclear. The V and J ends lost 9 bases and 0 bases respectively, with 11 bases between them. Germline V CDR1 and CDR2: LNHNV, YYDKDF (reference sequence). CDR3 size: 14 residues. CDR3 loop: CATTEGATNEKLFF. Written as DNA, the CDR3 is TGTGCCACAACTGAGGGTGCAACTAATGAAAAACTGTTTTTT.

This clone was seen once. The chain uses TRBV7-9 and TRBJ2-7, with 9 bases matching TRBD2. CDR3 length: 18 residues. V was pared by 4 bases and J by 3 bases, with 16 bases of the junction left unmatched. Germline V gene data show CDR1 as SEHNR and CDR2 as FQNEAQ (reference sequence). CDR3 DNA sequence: TGTGCCAGCAGCTCGGGACAGAGCGGGGGGAGGCATTACTACGAGCAGTACTTC. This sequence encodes CASSSGQSGGRHYYEQYF.

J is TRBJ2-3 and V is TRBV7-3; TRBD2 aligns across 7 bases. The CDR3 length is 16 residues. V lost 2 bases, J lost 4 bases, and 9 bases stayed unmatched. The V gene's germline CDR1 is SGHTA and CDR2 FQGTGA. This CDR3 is CASSLGAGVGADTQYF. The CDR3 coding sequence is TGTGCCAGCAGCTTAGGGGCGGGAGTAGGGGCAGATACGCAGTATTTT.

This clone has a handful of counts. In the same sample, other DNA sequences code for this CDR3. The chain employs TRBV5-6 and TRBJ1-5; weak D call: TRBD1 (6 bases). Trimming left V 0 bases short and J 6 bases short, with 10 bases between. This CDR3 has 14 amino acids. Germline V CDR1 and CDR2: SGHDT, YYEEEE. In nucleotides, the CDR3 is TGTGCCAGCAGCTTGGGACAGGAAGGTCAGCCCCAGCATTTT. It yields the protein CASSLGQEGQPQHF.

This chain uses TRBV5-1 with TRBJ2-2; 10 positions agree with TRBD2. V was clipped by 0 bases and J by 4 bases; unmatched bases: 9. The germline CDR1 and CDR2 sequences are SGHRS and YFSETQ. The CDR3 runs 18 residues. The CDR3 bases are TGCGCCAGCAGCTTGGGGGTACTAGCGGGGTCATTCACCGGGGAGCTGTTTTTT. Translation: CASSLGVLAGSFTGELFF.

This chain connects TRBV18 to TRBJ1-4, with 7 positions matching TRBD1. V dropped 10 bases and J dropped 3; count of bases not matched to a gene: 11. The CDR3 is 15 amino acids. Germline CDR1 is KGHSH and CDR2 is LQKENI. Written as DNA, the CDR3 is TGTGCCACGACCCCCGCGACAGGGTCTAATGAAAAACTGTTTTTT. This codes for CATTPATGSNEKLFF.

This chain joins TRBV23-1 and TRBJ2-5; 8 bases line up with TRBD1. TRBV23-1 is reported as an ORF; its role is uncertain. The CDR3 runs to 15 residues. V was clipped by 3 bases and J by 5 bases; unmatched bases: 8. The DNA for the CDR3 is TGCGCCAGCAGTCACCGGACAGGGCCGTGGGAGACCCAGTACTTC. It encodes CASSHRTGPWETQYF.

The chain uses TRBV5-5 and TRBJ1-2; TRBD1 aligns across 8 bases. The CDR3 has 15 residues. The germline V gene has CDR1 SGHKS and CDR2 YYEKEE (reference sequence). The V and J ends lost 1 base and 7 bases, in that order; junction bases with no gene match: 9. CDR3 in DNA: TGTGCCAGCAGCTTGCAGGGACAGGCGACGGGTGGCTACACCTTC. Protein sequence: CASSLQGQATGGYTF.

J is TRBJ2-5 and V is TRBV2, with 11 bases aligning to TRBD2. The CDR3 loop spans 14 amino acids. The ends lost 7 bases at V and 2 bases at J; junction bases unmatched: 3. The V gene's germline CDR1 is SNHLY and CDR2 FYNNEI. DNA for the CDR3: TGTGCCAGCATGACTAGCGGGGATCAAGAGACCCAGTACTTC. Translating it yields CASMTSGDQETQYF.

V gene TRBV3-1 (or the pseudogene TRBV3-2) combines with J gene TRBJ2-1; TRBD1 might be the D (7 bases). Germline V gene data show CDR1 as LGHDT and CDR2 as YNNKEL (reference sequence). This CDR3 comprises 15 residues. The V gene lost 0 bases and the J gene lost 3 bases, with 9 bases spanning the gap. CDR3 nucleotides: TGTGCCAGCAGCCAAGACAGGGGGGTCTACAATGAGCAGTTCTTC. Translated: CASSQDRGVYNEQFF.

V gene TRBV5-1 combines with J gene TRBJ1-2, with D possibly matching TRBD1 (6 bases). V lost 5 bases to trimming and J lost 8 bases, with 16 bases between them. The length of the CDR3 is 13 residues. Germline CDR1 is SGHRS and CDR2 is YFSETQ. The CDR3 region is CASRQSEGDGYTF. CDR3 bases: TGCGCCAGCAGACAATCAGAGGGGGACGGCTACACCTTC. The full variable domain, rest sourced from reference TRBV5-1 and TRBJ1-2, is KAGVTQTPRYLIKTRGQQVTLSCSPISGHRSVSWYQQTPGQGLQFLFEYFSETQRNKGNFPGRFSGRQFSNSRSEMNVSTLELGDSALYLCASRQSEGDGYTFGSGTRLTVV.

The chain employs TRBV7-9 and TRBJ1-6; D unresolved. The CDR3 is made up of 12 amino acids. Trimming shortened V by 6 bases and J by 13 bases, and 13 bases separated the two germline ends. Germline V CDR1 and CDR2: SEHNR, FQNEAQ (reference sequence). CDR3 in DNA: TGTGCCAGCAGAAAAGACACCAACCCCCTCCACTTT. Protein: CASRKDTNPLHF.

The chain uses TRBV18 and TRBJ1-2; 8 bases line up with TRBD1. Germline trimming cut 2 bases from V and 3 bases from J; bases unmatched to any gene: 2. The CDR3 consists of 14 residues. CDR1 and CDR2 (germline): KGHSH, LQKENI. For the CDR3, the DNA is TGTGCCAGCTCACCAACAGGGGGATACTATGGCTACACCTTC. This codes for CASSPTGGYYGYTF.

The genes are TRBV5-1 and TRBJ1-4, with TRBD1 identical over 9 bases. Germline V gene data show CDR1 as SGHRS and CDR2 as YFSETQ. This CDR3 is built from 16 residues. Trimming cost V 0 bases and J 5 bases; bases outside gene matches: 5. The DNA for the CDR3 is TGCGCCAGCAGCTTGGCCAAGACAGGGGGAAATGAAAAACTGTTTTTT. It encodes CASSLAKTGGNEKLFF.

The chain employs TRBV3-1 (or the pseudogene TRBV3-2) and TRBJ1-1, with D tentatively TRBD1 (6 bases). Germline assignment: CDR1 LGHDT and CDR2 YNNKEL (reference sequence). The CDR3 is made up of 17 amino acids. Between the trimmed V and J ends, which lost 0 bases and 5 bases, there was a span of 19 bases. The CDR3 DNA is TGTGCCAGCAGCCAAGATACCCCGCAGGGGTGTATGACTGAAGCTTTCTTT. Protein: CASSQDTPQGCMTEAFF.

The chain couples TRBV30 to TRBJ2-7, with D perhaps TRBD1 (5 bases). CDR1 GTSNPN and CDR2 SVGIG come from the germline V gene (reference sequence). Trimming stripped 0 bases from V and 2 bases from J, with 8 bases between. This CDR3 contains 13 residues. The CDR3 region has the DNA TGTGCCTGGAGTGTTCGACAGCCCTACGAGCAGTACTTC. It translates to CAWSVRQPYEQYF.

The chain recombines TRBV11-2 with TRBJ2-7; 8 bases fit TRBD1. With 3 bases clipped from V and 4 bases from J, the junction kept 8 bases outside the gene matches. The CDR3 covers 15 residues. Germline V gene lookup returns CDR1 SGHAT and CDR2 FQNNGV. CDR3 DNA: TGTGCCAGCAGCTTCGCCAGGACAGGGTTGTACGAGCAGTACTTC. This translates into CASSFARTGLYEQYF.

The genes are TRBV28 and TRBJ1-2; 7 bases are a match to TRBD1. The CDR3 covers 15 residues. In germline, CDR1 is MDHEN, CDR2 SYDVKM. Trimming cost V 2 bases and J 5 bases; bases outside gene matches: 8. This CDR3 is CASSLGTADKYGYTF. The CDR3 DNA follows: TGTGCCAGCAGTTTAGGGACAGCGGACAAATATGGCTACACCTTC.

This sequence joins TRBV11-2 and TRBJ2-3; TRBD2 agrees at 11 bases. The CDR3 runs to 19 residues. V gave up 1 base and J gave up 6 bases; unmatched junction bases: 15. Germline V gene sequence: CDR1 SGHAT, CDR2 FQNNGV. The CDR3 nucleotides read TGTGCCAGCAGCTTAGGCCTAGCGGGGGGCGAAATCCGGTCGGATACGCAGTATTTT. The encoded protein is CASSLGLAGGEIRSDTQYF.

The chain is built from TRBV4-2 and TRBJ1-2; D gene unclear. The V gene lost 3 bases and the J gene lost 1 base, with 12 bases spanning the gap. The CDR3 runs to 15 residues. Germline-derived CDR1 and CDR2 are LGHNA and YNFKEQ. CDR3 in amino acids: CASSHTPGNNYGYTF. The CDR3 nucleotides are TGTGCCAGCAGCCATACACCGGGGAATAACTATGGCTACACCTTC.

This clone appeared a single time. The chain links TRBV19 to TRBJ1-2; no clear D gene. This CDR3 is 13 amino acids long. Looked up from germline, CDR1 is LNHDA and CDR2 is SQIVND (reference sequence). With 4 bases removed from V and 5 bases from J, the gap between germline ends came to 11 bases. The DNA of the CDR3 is TGTGCCAGTAGTAATATAGAGGGATATGGCTACACCTTC. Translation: CASSNIEGYGYTF.